This T cell receptor beta chain comes out of a study of memory CD8 T cells in hepatitis C reinfection. The CDR3 is 15 amino acids. CDR1 MGHRA and CDR2 YSYEKL come from the germline V gene. Deletions cut 0 bases from V and 14 bases from J, with 21 bases between. Time point described: peak reinfection, 3 to 8 weeks after reinfection detection. Sorted cells were sequenced directly ex vivo without any in vitro expansion. Measured with immunoSEQ multiplex PCR; TCRdb has only the in-frame clones, and not every one. This table holds 35,000 to 50,000 clones, approximately 87% found once. The rearrangement uses TRBV4-1 and TRBJ2-3; maybe TRBD1 (7 bases). The receptor comes from a man younger than 30 with hepatitis C virus infection. Sequencing was done on a sample of naive CD8+ T cells sorted from blood. The CDR3 reads CASSQDQGGLYGWYF. The DNA of the CDR3 is TGCGCCAGCAGCCAAGATCAGGGGGGACTCTATGGTTGGTATTTT.